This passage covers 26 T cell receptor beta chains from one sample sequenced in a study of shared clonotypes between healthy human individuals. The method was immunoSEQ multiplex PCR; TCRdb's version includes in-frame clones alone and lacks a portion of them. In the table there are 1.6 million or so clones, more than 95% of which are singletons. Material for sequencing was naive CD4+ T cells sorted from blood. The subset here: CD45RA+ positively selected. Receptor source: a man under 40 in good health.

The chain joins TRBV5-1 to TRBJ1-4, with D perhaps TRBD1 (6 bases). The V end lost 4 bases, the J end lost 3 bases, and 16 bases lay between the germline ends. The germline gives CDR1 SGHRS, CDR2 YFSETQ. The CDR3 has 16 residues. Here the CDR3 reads CASSADPGQPNEKLFF. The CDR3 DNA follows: TGCGCCAGCAGCGCTGACCCAGGACAGCCTAATGAAAAACTGTTTTTT.

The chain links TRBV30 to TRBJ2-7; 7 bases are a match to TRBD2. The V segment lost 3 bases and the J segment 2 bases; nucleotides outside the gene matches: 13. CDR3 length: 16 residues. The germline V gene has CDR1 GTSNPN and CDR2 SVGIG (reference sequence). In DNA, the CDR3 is TGTGCCTGGAGCCAAGTAGCGGGCGTTGGTACCTACGAGCAGTACTTC. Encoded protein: CAWSQVAGVGTYEQYF.

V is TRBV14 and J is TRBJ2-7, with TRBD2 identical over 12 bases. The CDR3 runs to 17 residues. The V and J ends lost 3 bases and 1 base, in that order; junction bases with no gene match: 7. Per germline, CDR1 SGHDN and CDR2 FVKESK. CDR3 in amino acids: CASSHGLAGFLSYEQYF. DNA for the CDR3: TGTGCCAGCAGCCACGGACTAGCGGGGTTTTTGTCCTACGAGCAGTACTTC.

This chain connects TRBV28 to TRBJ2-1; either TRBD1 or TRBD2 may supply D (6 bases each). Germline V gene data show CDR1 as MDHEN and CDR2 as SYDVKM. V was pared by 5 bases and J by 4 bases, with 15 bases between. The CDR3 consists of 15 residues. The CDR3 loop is CASSGLKGGYNEQFF. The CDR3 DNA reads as TGTGCCAGCAGTGGACTTAAGGGGGGTTACAATGAGCAGTTCTTC.

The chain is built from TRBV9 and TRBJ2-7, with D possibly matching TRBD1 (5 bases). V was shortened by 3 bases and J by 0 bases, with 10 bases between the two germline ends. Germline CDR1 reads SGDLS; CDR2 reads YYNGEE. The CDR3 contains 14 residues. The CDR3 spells CASSAQGHSYEQYF. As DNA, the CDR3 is TGTGCCAGCAGCGCCCAAGGACACTCCTACGAGCAGTACTTC.

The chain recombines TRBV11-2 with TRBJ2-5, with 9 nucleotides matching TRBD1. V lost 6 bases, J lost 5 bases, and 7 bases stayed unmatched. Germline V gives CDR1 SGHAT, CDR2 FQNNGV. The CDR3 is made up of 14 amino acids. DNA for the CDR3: TGTGCCAGCAGTCCTACAGGGGGCGGGGAGACCCAGTACTTC. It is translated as CASSPTGGGETQYF.

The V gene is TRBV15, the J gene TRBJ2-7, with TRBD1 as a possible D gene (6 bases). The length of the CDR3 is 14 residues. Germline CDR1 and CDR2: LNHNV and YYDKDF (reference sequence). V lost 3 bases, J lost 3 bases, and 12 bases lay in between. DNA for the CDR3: TGTGCCACCAGCAGTTCCGGGACAATCTACGAGCAGTACTTC. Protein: CATSSSGTIYEQYF.

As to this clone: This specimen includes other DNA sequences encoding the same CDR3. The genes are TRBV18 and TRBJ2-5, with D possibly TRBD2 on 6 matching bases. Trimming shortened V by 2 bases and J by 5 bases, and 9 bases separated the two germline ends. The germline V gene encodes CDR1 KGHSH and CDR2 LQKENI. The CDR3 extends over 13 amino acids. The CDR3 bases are TGTGCCAGCTCACCAGGCGGGACGGAGACCCAGTACTTC. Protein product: CASSPGGTETQYF. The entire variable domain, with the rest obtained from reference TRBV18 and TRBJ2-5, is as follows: NAGVMQNPRHLVRRRGQEARLRCSPMKGHSHVYWYRQLPEEGLKFMVYLQKENIIDESGMPKERFSAEFPKEGPSILRIQQVVRGDSAAYFCASSPGGTETQYFGPGTRLLVL.

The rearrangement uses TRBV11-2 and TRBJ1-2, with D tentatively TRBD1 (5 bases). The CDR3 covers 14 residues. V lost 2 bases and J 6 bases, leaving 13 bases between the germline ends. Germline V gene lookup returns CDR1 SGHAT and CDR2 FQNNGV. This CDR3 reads CASSLLGPRNGYTF. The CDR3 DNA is TGTGCCAGCAGCTTACTGGGGCCTAGAAATGGCTACACCTTC. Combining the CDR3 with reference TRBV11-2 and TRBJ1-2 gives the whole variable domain EAGVAQSPRYKIIEKRQSVAFWCNPISGHATLYWYQQILGQGPKLLIQFQNNGVVDDSQLPKDRFSAERLKGVDSTLKIQPAKLEDSAVYLCASSLLGPRNGYTFGSGTRLTVV.

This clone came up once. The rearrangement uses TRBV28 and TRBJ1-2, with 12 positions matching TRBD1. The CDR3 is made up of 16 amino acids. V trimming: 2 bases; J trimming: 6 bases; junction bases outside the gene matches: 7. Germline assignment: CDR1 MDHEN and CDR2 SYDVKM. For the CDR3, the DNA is TGTGCCAGCAGTTTAGGGGACAGGGGGCGACGTAATGGCTACACCTTC. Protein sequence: CASSLGDRGRRNGYTF.

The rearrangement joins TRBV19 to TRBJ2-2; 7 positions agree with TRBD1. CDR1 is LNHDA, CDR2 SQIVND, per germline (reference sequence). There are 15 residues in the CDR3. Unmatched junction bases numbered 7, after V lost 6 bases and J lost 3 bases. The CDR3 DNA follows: TGTGCCAGTAGCTACTTAGACAGGGACACCGGGGAGCTGTTTTTT. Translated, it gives CASSYLDRDTGELFF.

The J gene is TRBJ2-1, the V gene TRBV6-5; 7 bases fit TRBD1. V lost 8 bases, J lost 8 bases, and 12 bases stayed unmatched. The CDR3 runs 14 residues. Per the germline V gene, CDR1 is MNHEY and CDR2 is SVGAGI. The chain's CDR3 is CASHRDSRTHEQFF. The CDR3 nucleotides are TGTGCCAGCCACCGGGACAGCCGTACCCATGAGCAGTTCTTC.

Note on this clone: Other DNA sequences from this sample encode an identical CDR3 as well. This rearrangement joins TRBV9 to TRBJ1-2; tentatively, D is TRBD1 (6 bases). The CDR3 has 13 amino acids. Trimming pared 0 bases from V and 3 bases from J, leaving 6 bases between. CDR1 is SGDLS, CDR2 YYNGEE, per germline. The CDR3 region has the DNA TGTGCCAGCAGCGTAGACAGGGACTATGGCTACACCTTC. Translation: CASSVDRDYGYTF. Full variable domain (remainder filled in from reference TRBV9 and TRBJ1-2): DSGVTQTPKHLITATGQRVTLRCSPRSGDLSVYWYQQSLDQGLQFLIQYYNGEERAKGNILERFSAQQFPDLHSELNLSSLELGDSALYFCASSVDRDYGYTFGSGTRLTVV.

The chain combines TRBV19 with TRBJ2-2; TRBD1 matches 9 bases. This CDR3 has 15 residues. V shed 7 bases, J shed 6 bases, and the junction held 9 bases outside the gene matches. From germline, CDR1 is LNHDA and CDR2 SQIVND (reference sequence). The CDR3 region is CASTPGQGSAGELFF. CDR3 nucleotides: TGTGCCAGTACTCCGGGACAGGGTAGCGCCGGGGAGCTGTTTTTT.

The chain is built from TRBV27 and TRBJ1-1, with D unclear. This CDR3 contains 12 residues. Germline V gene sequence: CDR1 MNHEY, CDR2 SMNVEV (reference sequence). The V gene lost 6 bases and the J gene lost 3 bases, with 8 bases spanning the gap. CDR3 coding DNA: TGTGCCAGCAGGGACGCATACACTGAAGCTTTCTTT. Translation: CASRDAYTEAFF.

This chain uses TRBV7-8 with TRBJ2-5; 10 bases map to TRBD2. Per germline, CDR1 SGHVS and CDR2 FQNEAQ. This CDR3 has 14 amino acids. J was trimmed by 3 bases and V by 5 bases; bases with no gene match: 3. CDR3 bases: TGTGCCAGCAGCGCTACTAGCGGGAAAGAGACCCAGTACTTC. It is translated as CASSATSGKETQYF.

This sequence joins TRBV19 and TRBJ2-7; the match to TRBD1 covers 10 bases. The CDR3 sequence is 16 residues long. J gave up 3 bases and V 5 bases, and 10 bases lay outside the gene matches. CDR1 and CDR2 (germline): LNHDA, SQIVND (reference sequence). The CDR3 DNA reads TGTGCCAGTAGTTCTTTACCGGGACAGGGGCGCTACGAGCAGTACTTC. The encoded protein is CASSSLPGQGRYEQYF.

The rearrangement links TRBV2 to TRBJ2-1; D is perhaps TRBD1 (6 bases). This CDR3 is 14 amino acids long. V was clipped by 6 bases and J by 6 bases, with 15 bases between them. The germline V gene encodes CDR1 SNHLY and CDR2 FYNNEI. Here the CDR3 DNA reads TGTGCCAGCAGGGCATGGGGGCTAGTCAATGAGCAGTTCTTC. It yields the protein CASRAWGLVNEQFF.

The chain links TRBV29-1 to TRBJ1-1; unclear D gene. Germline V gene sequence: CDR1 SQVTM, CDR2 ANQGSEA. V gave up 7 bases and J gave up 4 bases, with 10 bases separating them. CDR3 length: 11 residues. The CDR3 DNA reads TGCAGCGCTGGGTGGAGCACTGAAGCTTTCTTT. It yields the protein CSAGWSTEAFF.

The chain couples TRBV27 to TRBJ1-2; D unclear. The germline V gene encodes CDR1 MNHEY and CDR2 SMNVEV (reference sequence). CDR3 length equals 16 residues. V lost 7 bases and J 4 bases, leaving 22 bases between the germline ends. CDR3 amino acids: CASKRGPGSTIYGYTF. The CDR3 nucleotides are TGTGCCAGCAAACGAGGCCCCGGGTCAACAATCTATGGCTACACCTTC.

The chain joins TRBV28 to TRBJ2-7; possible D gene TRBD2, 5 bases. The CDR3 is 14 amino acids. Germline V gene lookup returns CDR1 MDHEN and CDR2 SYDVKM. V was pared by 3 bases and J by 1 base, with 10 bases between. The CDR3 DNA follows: TGTGCCAGCAGTTTGGAGGTCAGTTCCTACGAGCAGTACTTC. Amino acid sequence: CASSLEVSSYEQYF.

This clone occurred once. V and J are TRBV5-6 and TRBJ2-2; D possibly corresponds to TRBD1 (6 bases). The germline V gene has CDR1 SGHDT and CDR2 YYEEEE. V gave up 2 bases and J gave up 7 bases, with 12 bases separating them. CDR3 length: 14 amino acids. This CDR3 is CASSFYTGLGELFF. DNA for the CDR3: TGTGCCAGCAGCTTTTATACAGGGCTCGGGGAGCTGTTTTTT.

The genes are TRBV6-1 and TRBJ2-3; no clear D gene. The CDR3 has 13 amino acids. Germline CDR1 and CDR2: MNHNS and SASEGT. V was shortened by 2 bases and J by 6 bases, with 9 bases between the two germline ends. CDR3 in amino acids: CASSESAADTQYF. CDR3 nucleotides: TGTGCCAGCAGTGAATCGGCAGCCGATACGCAGTATTTT.

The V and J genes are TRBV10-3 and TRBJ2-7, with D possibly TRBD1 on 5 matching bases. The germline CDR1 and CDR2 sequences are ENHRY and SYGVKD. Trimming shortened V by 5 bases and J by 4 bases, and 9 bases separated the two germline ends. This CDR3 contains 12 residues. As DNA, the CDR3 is TGTGCCATCAGTATGCAGGGTTACGAGCAGTACTTC. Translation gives CAISMQGYEQYF.

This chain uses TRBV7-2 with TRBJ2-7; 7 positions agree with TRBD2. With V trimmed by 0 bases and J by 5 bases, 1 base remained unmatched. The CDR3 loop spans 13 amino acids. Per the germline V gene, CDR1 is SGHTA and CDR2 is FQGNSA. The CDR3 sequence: CASSLAGLHEQYF. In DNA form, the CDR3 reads TGTGCCAGCAGCTTAGCGGGACTACACGAGCAGTACTTC.

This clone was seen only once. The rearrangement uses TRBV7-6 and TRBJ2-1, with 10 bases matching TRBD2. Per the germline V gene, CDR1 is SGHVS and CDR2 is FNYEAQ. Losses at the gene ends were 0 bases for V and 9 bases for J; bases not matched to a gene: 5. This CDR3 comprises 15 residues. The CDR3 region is CASSLAVLAGTEQFF. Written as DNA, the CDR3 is TGTGCCAGCAGCTTAGCAGTACTAGCGGGAACTGAGCAGTTCTTC.